This entry is about one T cell receptor (beta chain). The antigen is not known. Autologous stem cell transplantation was followed by relapse in every patient, and brentuximab vedotin exposure varied. The entry originates in a study of PD-1 blockade in classical Hodgkin lymphoma. About the research overall: Nivolumab was given intravenously to patients at 3 mg/kg every 2 weeks. Regarding the study as a whole: The origin of the repertoire differences remains undefined, with disease activity or prior therapy as possible causes. Diversity in CD4+ TCRs, unlike that measured in CD8+ TCRs, had risen significantly by C4D1. Newly diagnosed patients reportedly had lower baseline TCR diversity than healthy donors.

CDR1 LNHNV and CDR2 YYDKDF come from the germline V gene (reference sequence). The CDR3 has 17 amino acids. V lost 0 bases and J lost 4; bases outside the gene matches: 9. Generated by immunoSEQ multiplex PCR, the TCRdb table keeps only in-frame clones and is missing some. The sample holds about 84,000 clones, roughly nine tenths seen once. V usage is TRBV15 and J usage is TRBJ2-1, with 7 bases matching TRBD2. The specimen comprised peripheral blood mononuclear cells (PBMCs), sampled at baseline. The sequence came from a human donor with classical Hodgkin lymphoma. The CDR3 spells CATSRDAFLADYNEQFF. The DNA of the CDR3 is TGTGCCACCAGCAGAGATGCTTTTCTAGCGGATTACAATGAGCAGTTCTTC. The full variable domain, its missing parts supplied by reference TRBV15 and TRBJ2-1, is DAMVIQNPRYQVTQFGKPVTLSCSQTLNHNVMYWYQQKSSQAPKLLFHYYDKDFNNEADTPDNFQSRRPNTSFCFLDIRSPGLGDTAMYLCATSRDAFLADYNEQFFGPGTRLTVL.